Following are 11 T cell receptor beta chains from one sample sequenced in a study of PD-1 blockade in classical Hodgkin lymphoma. The method was immunoSEQ multiplex PCR; TCRdb's version includes in-frame clones alone and lacks a portion of them. Among tens of thousands of clones, 81% were seen once, and the ten largest hold roughly 15%. There was relapse after autologous stem cell transplantation in every patient, and there was variation in brentuximab vedotin exposure. The source material was peripheral blood mononuclear cells (PBMCs), sampled at baseline. These receptors all stem from a human donor with classical Hodgkin lymphoma.

This chain joins TRBV7-8 and TRBJ1-2; D possibly corresponds to TRBD1 (5 bases). Trimming pared 3 bases from V and 6 bases from J, leaving 26 bases between. Germline CDR1 is SGHVS and CDR2 is FQNEAQ. The CDR3 totals 18 residues. The CDR3 sequence is CASSFRGRGRRRENGYTF. The CDR3 nucleotides read TGTGCCAGCAGCTTTAGGGGCCGGGGGAGGAGGCGTGAGAATGGCTACACCTTC.

CDR3 sequence (DNA): TGTGCCAGCAGCCAGGTCCCTAGCCCCTCTGGGGCCAACGTCCTGACTTTC. Its translation: CASSQVPSPSGANVLTF. The chain uses TRBV14 and TRBJ2-6, with a tentative D call TRBD2 (5 bases). Deletions cut 3 bases from V and 0 bases from J, with 12 bases between. The CDR3 is made up of 17 amino acids. Looked up from germline, CDR1 is SGHDN and CDR2 is FVKESK. Variable domain in full (rest from reference TRBV14 and TRBJ2-6): EAGVTQFPSHSVIEKGQTVTLRCDPISGHDNLYWYRRVMGKEIKFLLHFVKESKQDESGMPNNRFLAERTGGTYSTLKVQPAELEDSGVYFCASSQVPSPSGANVLTFGAGSRLTVL.

The sample holds a few counts of this clone. The chain recombines TRBV9 with TRBJ2-5; 11 nucleotides align to TRBD2. The CDR3 length is 17 residues. The V gene end was trimmed by 0 bases and the J gene end by 3 bases; junction bases not matched to a gene: 7. CDR1 and CDR2 from the germline V gene are SGDLS and YYNGEE. CDR3 in DNA: TGTGCCAGCAGCGTAGCCCCCTCTAGCGGGAGGAAAGAGACCCAGTACTTC. As protein: CASSVAPSSGRKETQYF.

The chain combines TRBV15 with TRBJ2-1; D is ambiguous. Trimming took off 7 bases at V and 5 bases at J, with 18 bases between the two ends. Germline CDR1 reads LNHNV; CDR2 reads YYDKDF (reference sequence). CDR3 length equals 15 residues. CDR3 coding DNA: TGTGCCACCAACGAGAAAACCCGGTTGCACAATGAGCAGTTCTTC. It specifies CATNEKTRLHNEQFF.

A few counts support this clone. J is TRBJ1-3 and V is TRBV5-1, with TRBD1 as a possible D gene (6 bases). Deletions cut 3 bases from V and 0 bases from J, with 16 bases between. This CDR3 region has 17 residues. Germline lookup yields CDR1 SGHRS and CDR2 YFSETQ. For the CDR3, the DNA is TGCGCCAGCAGCTATGCGACAGGCCCCCTCTCTGGAAACACCATATATTTT. It translates to CASSYATGPLSGNTIYF.

The V and J genes are TRBV4-3 and TRBJ2-3, with D possibly matching TRBD2 (6 bases). The CDR3 is 16 residues long. Germline assignment: CDR1 LGHNA and CDR2 YSLEER. Trimming pared 0 bases from V and 4 bases from J, leaving 14 bases between. The CDR3 loop is CASSQDSRRAADTQYF. The CDR3 DNA reads as TGCGCCAGCAGCCAAGATTCCAGGAGGGCCGCAGATACGCAGTATTTT.

This clone was counted a single time. J is TRBJ2-5 and V is TRBV15, with 7 bases lining up with TRBD2. V gave up 0 bases and J gave up 4 bases; unmatched junction bases: 5. CDR1 and CDR2 from the germline V gene are LNHNV and YYDKDF (reference sequence). The CDR3 loop spans 15 amino acids. The CDR3 nucleotides read TGTGCCACCAGCAGAGATAGATGGGGGGGAGAGACCCAGTACTTC. Translated, it gives CATSRDRWGGETQYF. The full variable domain, with the rest looked up from reference TRBV15 and TRBJ2-5, is DAMVIQNPRYQVTQFGKPVTLSCSQTLNHNVMYWYQQKSSQAPKLLFHYYDKDFNNEADTPDNFQSRRPNTSFCFLDIRSPGLGDTAMYLCATSRDRWGGETQYFGPGTRLLVL.

The chain combines TRBV21-1 with TRBJ1-1. TRBV21-1 is a documented pseudogene. The CDR3 contains 14 residues. The CDR3 DNA reads TGTGCCAGCAGCAAAGGGAGCGACGGCACTGAAGCTTTCTTT. It yields the protein CASSKGSDGTEAFF.

CDR3 residues: CASSSRGGYEQYV. CDR3 sequence (DNA): TGTGCCAGCAGCAGTAGGGGTGGCTACGAGCAGTACGTC. The chain has TRBV6-4 and TRBJ2-7; D is perhaps TRBD1 (5 bases). Per germline, CDR1 MRHNA and CDR2 SNTAGT. V was clipped by 6 bases and J by 3 bases, with 12 bases between them. The length of the CDR3 is 13 residues.

This clone has only a few counts. This sequence joins TRBV19 and TRBJ1-1, with D perhaps matching TRBD1 (6 bases). The germline V and J ends were trimmed by 10 bases and 6 bases, with 24 bases remaining between them. The CDR3 contains 15 residues. Germline lookup yields CDR1 LNHDA and CDR2 SQIVND (reference sequence). This CDR3 is CATQRGWGGSAEAFF. CDR3 DNA: TGTGCCACTCAGAGGGGGTGGGGAGGTAGCGCTGAAGCTTTCTTT.

This chain links TRBV6-1 with TRBJ2-7; D possibly corresponds to TRBD2 (5 bases). V lost 7 bases and J 5 bases, leaving 18 bases between the germline ends. CDR1 and CDR2 from the germline V gene are MNHNS and SASEGT. This CDR3 has 14 residues. CDR3 region: CASNRVAPSDEQYF. The DNA of the CDR3 is TGTGCCAGCAATCGAGTAGCGCCCTCGGACGAGCAGTACTTC.